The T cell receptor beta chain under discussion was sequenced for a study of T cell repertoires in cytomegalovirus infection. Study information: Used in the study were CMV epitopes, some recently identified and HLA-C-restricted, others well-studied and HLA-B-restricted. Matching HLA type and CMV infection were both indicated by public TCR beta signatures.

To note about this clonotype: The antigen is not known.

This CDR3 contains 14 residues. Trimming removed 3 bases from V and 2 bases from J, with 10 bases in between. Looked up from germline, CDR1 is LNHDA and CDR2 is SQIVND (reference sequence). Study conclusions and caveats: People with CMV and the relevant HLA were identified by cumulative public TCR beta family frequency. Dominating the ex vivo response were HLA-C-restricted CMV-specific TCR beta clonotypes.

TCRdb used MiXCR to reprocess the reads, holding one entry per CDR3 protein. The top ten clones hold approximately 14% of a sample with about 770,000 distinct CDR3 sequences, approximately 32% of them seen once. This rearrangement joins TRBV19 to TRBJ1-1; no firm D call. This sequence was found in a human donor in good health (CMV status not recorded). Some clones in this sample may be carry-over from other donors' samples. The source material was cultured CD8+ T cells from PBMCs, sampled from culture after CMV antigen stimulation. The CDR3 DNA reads TGTGCCAGTAGTATGGGAGTGAGCAACACTGAAGCTTTCTTT. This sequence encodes CASSMGVSNTEAFF. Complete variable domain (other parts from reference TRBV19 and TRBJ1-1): DGGITQSPKYLFRKEGQNVTLSCEQNLNHDAMYWYRQDPGQGLRLIYYSQIVNDFQKGDIAEGYSVSREKKESFPLTVTSAQKNPTAFYLCASSMGVSNTEAFFGQGTRLTVV.